Each of the 19 T cell receptor beta chains below was sequenced from the same sample in a study of tumor-infiltrating lymphocytes in primary liver carcinoma (TCRdb year 2017). Data came from an Illumina HiSeq 2500. Starting from roughly 540 ng total RNA, TCRbeta-specific cDNA was produced by reverse transcription with a constant-region primer and ProtoScript II reverse transcriptase. The TCRbeta libraries were prepared through three rounds of nested multiplex PCR following a slightly modified ARM-PCR procedure. Each of the first two PCR rounds ran for around 11 cycles and used multiplex TRBV1-TRBV30 forward primers together with a Cbeta reverse primer. The public reads were reprocessed in TCRdb via fastp at Q25 and MiXCR, keeping in-frame beta chains. Duplicate CDR3 protein sequences are folded into a single record with the most common DNA and genes. The sample records 100,000 or so distinct CDR3 sequences, roughly 69% of which are singletons. Roughly 10% of the sample is in the top ten clones.

Without any cell sorting, total RNA and DNA were extracted together from roughly 21-30 mg of bulk tissue using the AllPrep DNA/RNA mini kit. The sequencing input was liver tumor tissue from sampling region 5. In the paper's terms, the cell subset or site label means: tumor region T5, tumor centre. The source is a woman aged 55-70 years with primary liver carcinoma and hepatitis B virus infection.

The chain uses TRBV7-8 and TRBJ2-2, with 7 nucleotides matching TRBD2. V gave up 1 base and J gave up 9 bases; unmatched junction bases: 8. Germline V CDR1 and CDR2: SGHVS, FQNEAQ. The CDR3 loop spans 15 amino acids. The CDR3 DNA follows: TGTGCCAGCAGCTTAGGGGGGGGGATGCGCCGGGAGCTGTTTTTT. Its protein product is CASSLGGGMRRELFF.

Concerning this clonotype: A much larger clone is a single base away; this may be a read error. The chain links TRBV2 to TRBJ1-4; 7 nucleotides match TRBD1. The CDR3 length is 14 residues. V dropped 5 bases and J dropped 10; count of bases not matched to a gene: 10. The germline V gene encodes CDR1 SNHLY and CDR2 FYNNEI. The CDR3 DNA is TGTGCCAGCAGTTGTGGGACAGCGCTTGGAAAACTGTTTTTT. It is translated as CASSCGTALGKLFF.

This clonotype was observed once. At one of its ends the junction is not consistent with the germline gene, which may arise from a read error. The chain carries TRBV29-1 and TRBJ2-1; 14 bases fit TRBD2. This CDR3 has 17 residues. Germline V gives CDR1 SQVTM, CDR2 ANQGSEA. The CDR3 region has the DNA TGCAGCGTAGCCGGGACTAGCGGGAGAGGTTCCTACGATGAGCAGATCTTC. Translated, it gives CSVAGTSGRGSYDEQIF.

The chain links TRBV10-2 to TRBJ1-6; weak D call: TRBD1 (6 bases). Germline CDR1 reads WSHSY; CDR2 reads SAAADI. The CDR3 sequence is 13 residues long. V was trimmed by 7 bases and J by 16 bases, leaving 20 bases between them. CDR3 nucleotide sequence: TGCGCCAGCATCGGACAGTCCGGATTACCTCTCCACTTT. Protein product: CASIGQSGLPLHF.

This clonotype has only one observation. This chain joins TRBV7-2 and TRBJ1-2; maybe TRBD1 (5 bases). CDR1 is SGHTA, CDR2 FQGNSA, per germline. The V gene lost 4 bases and the J gene lost 6 bases, with 15 bases spanning the gap. CDR3 length: 14 amino acids. As DNA, the CDR3 is TGTGCCAGCAGCTCCAGGAGCCAGGGAGATGGCTACACCTTC. Amino acid sequence: CASSSRSQGDGYTF.

This clonotype came up many times. The chain employs TRBV12-3 or TRBV12-4 and TRBJ2-4; D might be TRBD1 or TRBD2, each matching 6 bases. Trimming stripped 3 bases from V and 15 bases from J, with 12 bases between. The CDR3 has 11 amino acids. The CDR3 spells CASSLGRTAYF. For the CDR3, the DNA is TGTGCCAGCAGTTTGGGGAGGACAGCGTACTTC.

Notes on this clonotype: Likely a read error: the CDR3 ends without its conserved phenylalanine or tryptophan. This chain links TRBV10-2 with TRBJ2-7; TRBD2 is a possible D gene (5 bases). Trimming took 2 bases from V and 3 from J, leaving 5 bases between them. CDR3 size: 12 residues. Germline assignment: CDR1 WSHSY and CDR2 SAAADI. The CDR3 bases are TGCGCCAGCAGTGAGCGGGGCTACGAGCAGTACATG. Translated: CASSERGYEQYM.

The rearrangement joins TRBV29-1 to TRBJ2-5, with 9 nucleotides matching TRBD1. V was clipped by 8 bases and J by 5 bases; unmatched bases: 12. The germline V gene encodes CDR1 SQVTM and CDR2 ANQGSEA. CDR3 length: 14 amino acids. The CDR3, as DNA: TGCAGCTTACTATCCGGGACAGGGTGGGAGACCCAGTACTTC. This gives the protein CSLLSGTGWETQYF.

As for this clonotype: The junction does not match germline at one end; this may be a read error. V and J are TRBV19 and TRBJ2-2, with a weak D call TRBD2 (5 bases). The CDR3 runs to 14 residues. The germline V gene encodes CDR1 LNHDA and CDR2 SQIVND (reference sequence). CDR3 nucleotide sequence: TGTGCCAGTCACTCCAGCGTCTACACCGGGGAGTTGTTTTTT. Its protein product is CASHSSVYTGELFF.

This clonotype was seen only a few times. With a much larger clone just one base away, this may be a read error. The chain carries TRBV29-1 and TRBJ1-1; 9 nucleotides match TRBD1. The length of the CDR3 is 13 residues. Germline CDR1 SQVTM, CDR2 ANQGSEA. This chain's CDR3 is CCAPDRGNTEAFF. The CDR3 DNA follows: TGCTGCGCACCGGACAGGGGGAACACTGAAGCTTTCTTT.

This clonotype has a count of ten or more. The rearrangement uses TRBV29-1 and TRBJ2-7; perhaps D is TRBD1 or TRBD2 (6 bases each). This CDR3 has 13 residues. Germline CDR1 reads SQVTM; CDR2 reads ANQGSEA. V lost 8 bases to trimming and J lost 1 base, with 15 bases between them. The CDR3 spells CSTRKGGSYEQYF. The DNA for the CDR3 is TGCAGCACCCGTAAGGGGGGTTCCTACGAGCAGTACTTC.

The gene calls are TRBV7-9 and TRBJ2-5; weak D call: TRBD1 (7 bases). This CDR3 spans 13 amino acids. Germline assignment: CDR1 SEHNR and CDR2 FQNEAQ (reference sequence). V dropped 5 bases and J dropped 5 bases, with 12 bases sitting between them. CDR3 nucleotide sequence: TGTGCCAGCAGCCCAGGGGGGACGGAGACCCAGTACTTC. As protein: CASSPGGTETQYF.

There are many counts of this clonotype. The chain uses TRBV5-4 and TRBJ2-2; D could derive from TRBD1 or TRBD2 (5 bases each). CDR3 length equals 16 residues. CDR1 SGHNT and CDR2 YYREEE come from the germline V gene (reference sequence). The V and J ends lost 2 bases and 2 bases respectively, with 13 bases between them. CDR3 sequence: CASSFGTQINTGELFF. CDR3 sequence (DNA): TGTGCCAGCAGCTTCGGGACCCAGATAAACACCGGGGAGCTGTTTTTT. Supplemented by reference TRBV5-4 and TRBJ2-2, the full variable domain reads ETGVTQSPTHLIKTRGQQVTLRCSSQSGHNTVSWYQQALGQGPQFIFQYYREEENGRGNFPPRFSGLQFPNYSSELNVNALELDDSALYLCASSFGTQINTGELFFGEGSRLTVL.

This chain links TRBV6-5 with TRBJ2-3; the D is unclear. The length of the CDR3 is 12 residues. CDR1 is MNHEY and CDR2 is SVGAGI in the germline V gene. The V end lost 5 bases, the J end lost 8 bases, and 11 bases lay between the germline ends. The DNA of the CDR3 is TGTGCCAGCAGTCCAGCTAGTTTTACGCAGTATTTT. It specifies CASSPASFTQYF.

Of note for this clonotype: A much larger clone sits a single nucleotide away, making a read error possible. V gene TRBV5-6 combines with J gene TRBJ2-7, with TRBD2 as a possible D gene (6 bases). This CDR3 has 13 residues. Germline lookup yields CDR1 SGHDT and CDR2 YYEEEE. V shed 9 bases and J shed 7 bases, with 20 bases lying between them. For the CDR3, the DNA is TGTGCCAACAGGAACTCGGACTATTCGGAGCAGTACTTC. Amino acid sequence: CANRNSDYSEQYF.

Concerning this clonotype itself: A much larger clone lies a single base off, so this may be a read error. This chain joins TRBV6-5 and TRBJ2-2; a weak D match, TRBD1 (5 bases). Trimming shortened V by 5 bases and J by 4 bases, and 14 bases separated the two germline ends. Germline V CDR1 and CDR2: MNHEY, SVGAGI. The CDR3 extends over 15 amino acids. The chain's CDR3 is CASSHEPRGTGELFF. CDR3 sequence (DNA): TGTGCCAGCAGTCACGAGCCTAGGGGCACCGGGGAGCTGTTTTTT.

This clonotype has a handful of counts. V gene TRBV2 combines with J gene TRBJ1-5; TRBD1 might be the D (5 bases). The CDR3 is 15 residues long. Trimming took off 6 bases at V and 2 bases at J, with 14 bases between the two ends. Per the germline V gene, CDR1 is SNHLY and CDR2 is FYNNEI. The CDR3 sequence: CASSTQGGGNQPQHF. DNA of the CDR3: TGTGCCAGCAGCACCCAGGGAGGCGGCAATCAGCCCCAGCATTTT.

J is TRBJ1-1 and V is TRBV18, with D perhaps matching TRBD1 (5 bases). The germline CDR1 and CDR2 sequences are KGHSH and LQKENI. The CDR3 consists of 14 residues. Trimming shortened V by 2 bases and J by 11 bases, and 18 bases separated the two germline ends. The CDR3 here is CASSPYSQGTGAFF. The CDR3, as DNA: TGTGCCAGCTCACCATATTCCCAAGGGACTGGGGCTTTCTTT.

This clonotype appeared once. Mismatch with germline at one junction end may stem from a read error. The chain carries TRBV12-3 or TRBV12-4 and TRBJ2-1; 9 bases map to TRBD1. The CDR3 is made up of 12 amino acids. The DNA for the CDR3 is TGCGCCAGCATACAGGGGGCAACTGAGCAGATCTTC. Translated: CASIQGATEQIF.